This entry lists 8 T cell receptor beta chains sequenced from one sample in a study of CD8 T cells in ankylosing spondylitis. The study, taken as a whole, reports: Seemingly distinctive of ankylosing spondylitis blood was a TCR beta motif formed by eight highly homologous variants.

TCRdb recomputed calls from the 5' RACE reads with MiXCR, one row per CDR3 protein. The data contain about 700,000 distinct CDR3 sequences, 19% of them seen just once; the ten biggest clones take up 19%. These receptors' targets are unknown. The specimen was blood, either unsorted or a sorted T cell fraction (not recorded which). The receptor source for this set is a male donor with ankylosing spondylitis.

The genes are TRBV4-1 and TRBJ1-3; unclear D gene. Looked up from germline, CDR1 is MGHRA and CDR2 is YSYEKL. Trimming shortened V by 0 bases and J by 0 bases, and 12 bases separated the two germline ends. The CDR3 has 17 amino acids. Here the CDR3 reads CASSQDPGYVSGNTIYF. The CDR3 DNA sequence: TGCGCCAGCAGCCAAGATCCGGGGTACGTCTCTGGAAACACCATATATTTT.

This clonotype was counted many times. This sequence joins TRBV29-1 and TRBJ2-3; tentatively, D is TRBD1 or TRBD2 (6 bases each). Germline-derived CDR1 and CDR2 are SQVTM and ANQGSEA. V was shortened by 7 bases and J by 7 bases, with 21 bases between the two germline ends. CDR3 length: 14 residues. Written as DNA, the CDR3 is TGCAGCGCCCAAGACGGGGGCCCCAGACATACGCAGTATTTT. Protein: CSAQDGGPRHTQYF.

The J gene is TRBJ1-5, the V gene TRBV29-1, with 9 bases identical to TRBD1. CDR3 length equals 13 residues. Germline trimming cut 7 bases from V and 7 bases from J; bases unmatched to any gene: 8. CDR1 SQVTM and CDR2 ANQGSEA come from the germline V gene. CDR3 in DNA: TGCAGCGCAGGGACAGGGACCGGACAGCCCCAGCATTTT. It encodes CSAGTGTGQPQHF.

This clonotype showed up just a few times. The chain carries TRBV27 and TRBJ1-1, with D perhaps matching TRBD1 (5 bases). Germline CDR1 reads MNHEY; CDR2 reads SMNVEV (reference sequence). Between the trimmed V and J ends, which lost 6 bases and 6 bases, there was a span of 14 bases. The CDR3 totals 13 residues. CDR3 DNA: TGTGCCAGCAGGTTCCTGTCGGGACCTGAAGCTTTCTTT. It translates to CASRFLSGPEAFF.

This clonotype was seen only a few times. This chain links TRBV7-8 with TRBJ2-1; 14 nucleotides align to TRBD2. This CDR3 contains 15 residues. J lost 8 bases, V lost 5 bases, and 5 bases had no gene match. The germline V gene has CDR1 SGHVS and CDR2 FQNEAQ. The CDR3 protein is CASSHRLAGGDEQFF. In DNA form, the CDR3 reads TGTGCCAGCAGCCACCGACTAGCGGGAGGGGATGAGCAGTTCTTC. Full variable domain (remainder filled in from reference TRBV7-8 and TRBJ2-1): GAGVSQSPRYKVAKRGQDVALRCDPISGHVSLFWYQQALGQGPEFLTYFQNEAQLDKSGLPSDRFFAERPEGSVSTLKIQRTQQEDSAVYLCASSHRLAGGDEQFFGPGTRLTVL.

The chain joins TRBV5-1 to TRBJ2-3; D is ambiguous. The CDR3 has 14 amino acids. In germline, CDR1 is SGHRS, CDR2 YFSETQ. V was shortened by 3 bases and J by 1 base, with 9 bases between the two germline ends. As DNA, the CDR3 is TGCGCCAGCAGCTACCCGTCGGGCACAGATACGCAGTATTTT. Protein product: CASSYPSGTDTQYF.

The chain couples TRBV24-1 to TRBJ2-5; a possible D gene is TRBD1 (7 bases). The length of the CDR3 is 16 residues. Germline lookup yields CDR1 KGHDR and CDR2 SFDVKD. Between the trimmed V and J ends, which lost 5 bases and 5 bases, there was a span of 20 bases. The CDR3 DNA follows: TGTGCCACCAGTGGAACAACGACAGGGAGCGGGGAGACCCAGTACTTC. This encodes CATSGTTTGSGETQYF.

The rearrangement uses TRBV27 and TRBJ2-1; 7 nucleotides line up with TRBD2. CDR1 MNHEY and CDR2 SMNVEV come from the germline V gene (reference sequence). V gave up 8 bases and J gave up 9 bases; unmatched junction bases: 10. The CDR3 is 13 residues long. CDR3 amino acids: CASGSGYGTEQFF. In DNA, the CDR3 is TGTGCCAGCGGTAGCGGGTATGGGACTGAGCAGTTCTTC.